This T cell receptor beta chain was sequenced during a study of Ad26.COV2.S vaccination and SARS-CoV-2 variants. Profiled with immunoSEQ multiplex PCR; TCRdb holds only in-frame clones, not every one. The profile shows hundreds of thousands of clones, around 88% of them singletons. Sample treatment: about 20 received Ad26.COV2.S at low or high dose, single or two shots; five or six received placebo; per-sample allocation not given. It was on day 63 after the first vaccine or placebo injection that samples were taken. The donor's status was that of an adult aged 18-55 years in Boston. CDR3 length: 17 amino acids. J lost 0 bases, V lost 5 bases, and 7 bases had no gene match. Germline lookup yields CDR1 SEHNR and CDR2 FQNEAQ (reference sequence).

The V and J genes are TRBV7-9 and TRBJ2-6; 7 positions agree with TRBD2. The specimen was peripheral blood, collected in a trial of Ad26.COV2.S vaccine versus placebo. The TCR was taken from a person between 18 and 65 years old who received the Ad26.COV2.S COVID-19 vaccine or a placebo. CDR3 in amino acids: CASSPRGGGSGANVLTF. For the CDR3, the DNA is TGTGCCAGCAGCCCGAGAGGCGGGGGCTCTGGGGCCAACGTCCTGACTTTC.